Below are 16 T cell receptor beta chains sequenced from a single sample in a study of radiotherapy plus CTLA-4 blockade in lung cancer (dated by TCRdb to between 2017 and 2018). Receptors were amplified or captured by the immunoSEQ multiplex PCR assay. TCRdb obtained this table from immuneACCESS and retained in-frame rearrangements with V and J assigned. These tables miss some clones; where compared with another copy, unresolved V genes account for less than half of the shortfall, and the remainder is unexplained. This sample lists over 40,000 clones; 80% to 85% were detected once. More than 3% of the sample is held by the ten biggest clonotypes. Sequencing used peripheral blood, obtained from a patient treated with radiotherapy plus ipilimumab. The origin of the receptors is a human donor with non-small cell lung cancer who had stable disease on radiotherapy plus ipilimumab.

The chain is built from TRBV4-3 and TRBJ1-1, with D hard to call. The CDR3 has 14 amino acids. CDR1 is LGHNA, CDR2 YSLEER, per germline. V was pared by 0 bases and J by 0 bases, with 5 bases between. CDR3 DNA sequence: TGCGCCAGCAGCCAAGATCGAGTGAACACTGAAGCTTTCTTT. Amino acid sequence: CASSQDRVNTEAFF.

This chain links TRBV15 with TRBJ2-7; the match to TRBD2 covers 7 bases. V shed 3 bases, J shed 0 bases, and the junction held 8 bases outside the gene matches. Germline lookup yields CDR1 LNHNV and CDR2 YYDKDF (reference sequence). The CDR3 runs to 16 residues. Here the CDR3 DNA reads TGTGCCACCAGCAGGGCGAGCGGGGTAAGCTCCTACGAGCAGTACTTC. Translated, it gives CATSRASGVSSYEQYF.

Comments on this clone: The junction departs from the called germline gene at one end, perhaps through a read error. The rearrangement links TRBV15 to TRBJ2-3; weak D call: TRBD1 (5 bases). This CDR3 has 12 amino acids. Germline V gene sequence: CDR1 LNHNV, CDR2 YYDKDF (reference sequence). The CDR3 sequence: CATSGDRDTQYF. In nucleotides, the CDR3 is TGTGCCACCAGCGGAGACAGAGATACGCAGTATTTT. Variable domain in full (rest from reference TRBV15 and TRBJ2-3): DAMVIQNPRYQVTQFGKPVTLSCSQTLNHNVMYWYQQKSSQAPKLLFHYYDKDFNNEADTPDNFQSRRPNTSFCFLDIRSPGLGDTAMYLCATSGDRDTQYFGPGTRLTVL.

This chain links TRBV4-1 with TRBJ1-5, with D possibly TRBD1 on 6 matching bases. V lost 1 base and J lost 2, with 12 bases in between. Germline V gives CDR1 MGHRA, CDR2 YSYEKL. CDR3 length: 16 amino acids. The CDR3, as DNA: TGCGCCAGCAGCCAAGGGGACAATGACGGCAATCAGCCCCAGCATTTT. Its protein is CASSQGDNDGNQPQHF.

The chain employs TRBV7-3 and TRBJ2-3, with 10 bases aligning to TRBD2. Germline V gene data show CDR1 as SGHTA and CDR2 as FQGTGA. The CDR3 has 17 amino acids. The V gene end was trimmed by 5 bases and the J gene end by 2 bases; junction bases not matched to a gene: 10. CDR3: CASSGGASGRATDTQYF. CDR3 in DNA: TGTGCCAGCAGCGGCGGGGCTAGCGGGAGAGCCACAGATACGCAGTATTTT.

V is TRBV27 and J is TRBJ1-5; unclear D gene. Germline values: CDR1 MNHEY, CDR2 SMNVEV (reference sequence). V lost 0 bases to trimming and J lost 5 bases, with 8 bases between them. The CDR3 loop spans 14 amino acids. The CDR3 here is CASSLSSYDQPQHF. The CDR3 DNA reads as TGTGCCAGCAGTTTATCGTCCTACGATCAGCCCCAGCATTTT.

This chain uses TRBV4-3 with TRBJ1-6; D is possibly TRBD1 (6 bases). Between the trimmed V and J ends, which lost 0 bases and 14 bases, there was a span of 17 bases. Looked up from germline, CDR1 is LGHNA and CDR2 is YSLEER. CDR3 length: 15 residues. CDR3 region: CASSQERDTSLTLHF. CDR3 nucleotide sequence: TGCGCCAGCAGCCAAGAGAGGGACACGAGTTTAACCCTCCACTTT.

The V and J genes are TRBV4-1 and TRBJ2-7; TRBD2 agrees at 8 bases. Germline CDR1 reads MGHRA; CDR2 reads YSYEKL. The CDR3 sequence is 13 residues long. J gave up 6 bases and V 0 bases, and 1 base lay outside the gene matches. In DNA, the CDR3 is TGCGCCAGCAGCCAAGACGGGACTAGCGAGCAGTACTTC. Translation: CASSQDGTSEQYF.

This clone appeared a single time. This chain connects TRBV19 to TRBJ2-5; maybe TRBD1 (5 bases). Trimming removed 3 bases from V and 4 bases from J, with 15 bases in between. The V gene's germline CDR1 is LNHDA and CDR2 SQIVND (reference sequence). The CDR3 loop spans 15 amino acids. The CDR3 bases are TGTGCCAGTAGTATTCGCTCAGGGTTACGAGAGACCCAGTACTTC. Residues: CASSIRSGLRETQYF.

This chain links TRBV19 with TRBJ1-1; D perhaps matches TRBD1 (6 bases). In germline, CDR1 is LNHDA, CDR2 SQIVND (reference sequence). Trimming took off 5 bases at V and 1 base at J, with 14 bases between the two ends. CDR3 length: 15 amino acids. CDR3 nucleotide sequence: TGTGCCAGTAGTCTCCACAGGGACCCGAACACTGAAGCTTTCTTT. This codes for CASSLHRDPNTEAFF.

The chain recombines TRBV7-9 with TRBJ1-4; 7 nucleotides agree with TRBD1. The CDR3 runs to 18 residues. Looked up from germline, CDR1 is SEHNR and CDR2 is FQNEAQ (reference sequence). J was trimmed by 3 bases and V by 3 bases; bases with no gene match: 13. In nucleotides, the CDR3 is TGTGCCAGCAGCTTCGCTCCTCTAAAGACAGGGCCTAATGAAAAACTGTTTTTT. Amino acids: CASSFAPLKTGPNEKLFF.

This clone was recorded a few times. Compared with germline, one end of the junction differs, possibly owing to a read error. The chain joins TRBV2 to TRBJ2-1; 9 nucleotides line up with TRBD2. This CDR3 has 13 residues. Per germline, CDR1 SNHLY and CDR2 FYNNEI. The CDR3 region is CASSATSGPQTVF. Here the CDR3 DNA reads TGTGCCAGCAGTGCCACTAGCGGGCCCCAGACGGTCTTC.

The rearrangement links TRBV19 to TRBJ1-5; 12 nucleotides match TRBD1. Trimming at V came to 7 bases and at J to 4 bases, leaving 5 bases not matched to a gene. The CDR3 has 15 amino acids. Germline V CDR1 and CDR2: LNHDA, SQIVND (reference sequence). CDR3 coding DNA: TGTGCCAGTAACCGGGGACAGGGGGCGAATCAGCCCCAGCATTTT. Amino acids: CASNRGQGANQPQHF.

V and J are TRBV7-6 and TRBJ2-7; D may be TRBD1 (5 bases). The CDR3 length is 14 residues. Per the germline V gene, CDR1 is SGHVS and CDR2 is FNYEAQ. The V gene lost 0 bases and the J gene lost 2 bases, with 8 bases spanning the gap. CDR3: CASSLAGRAYEQYF. The CDR3 region has the DNA TGTGCCAGCAGCTTAGCCGGCAGGGCCTACGAGCAGTACTTC.

The gene calls are TRBV27 and TRBJ2-5; 9 bases agree with TRBD2. Germline values: CDR1 MNHEY, CDR2 SMNVEV (reference sequence). This CDR3 contains 16 residues. V gave up 4 bases and J gave up 0 bases; unmatched junction bases: 6. CDR3 protein: CASSSPSGAYQETQYF. DNA of the CDR3: TGTGCCAGCAGTTCTCCTAGCGGGGCGTACCAAGAGACCCAGTACTTC.

This clone has a handful of counts. The genes are TRBV5-1 and TRBJ2-2, with 7 bases that match TRBD2. CDR3 length: 16 residues. The V segment lost 6 bases and the J segment 4 bases; nucleotides outside the gene matches: 12. Germline CDR1 SGHRS, CDR2 YFSETQ. The CDR3 DNA reads as TGCGCCAGCATCCCGGGATCTAGCGGACCCACCGGGGAGCTGTTTTTT. It encodes CASIPGSSGPTGELFF.